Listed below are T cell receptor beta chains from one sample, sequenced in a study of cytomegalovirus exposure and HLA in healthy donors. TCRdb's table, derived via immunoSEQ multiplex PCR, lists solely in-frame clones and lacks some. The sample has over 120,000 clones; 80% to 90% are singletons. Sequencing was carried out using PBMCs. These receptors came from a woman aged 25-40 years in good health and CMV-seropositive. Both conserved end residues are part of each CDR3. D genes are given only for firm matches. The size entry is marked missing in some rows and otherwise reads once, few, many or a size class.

TGTGCCAGCAGTTTTGGGACAGCGGGAGTGGGAAACACCATATATTTT	CASSFGTAGVGNTIYF	TRBD1	NA	TRBJ1-3	TRBV28	16
TGTGCCAGCAGGACGGACAGGGGGGGATACAATGAGCAGTTCTTC	CASRTDRGGYNEQFF	TRBD1	NA	TRBJ2-1	TRBV5-4	15
TGTGCCAGCAGCCCCGTAATCGGGACAGGGAACACCGGGGAGCTGTTTTTT	CASSPVIGTGNTGELFF	TRBD1	NA	TRBJ2-2	TRBV4-2	17
TGTGCCAGCACGGCAGAGAGGGAGACCCAGTACTTC	CASTAERETQYF	NA	NA	TRBJ2-5	TRBV2	12
TGCGCCAGCAGCCCGGGACAGGTCACCGGGGAGCTGTTTTTT	CASSPGQVTGELFF	TRBD1	NA	TRBJ2-2	TRBV5-1	14
TGTGCCAGTAGTAACATCCCCACAGGGAGCACTGAAGCTTTCTTT	CASSNIPTGSTEAFF	NA	once	TRBJ1-1	TRBV19	15
TGCAGCGTTGACCCAGCGGGAGTTGGGGAGACCCAGTACTTC	CSVDPAGVGETQYF	TRBD2	NA	TRBJ2-5	TRBV29-1	14
TGTGCCAGCAGCCAAGGCTGGACAGGAGAAAAAGAGACCCAGTACTTC	CASSQGWTGEKETQYF	TRBD1	NA	TRBJ2-5	TRBV4-2	16
TGTGCCAGCAGTTACTCGGGGGACAGGGCACGATCTGGAAACACCATATATTTT	CASSYSGDRARSGNTIYF	TRBD1	NA	TRBJ1-3	TRBV6-7	18
TGCGCCAGCAGCCCCCGGGGGGCCTACTCTGGAAACACCATATATTTT	CASSPRGAYSGNTIYF	NA	NA	TRBJ1-3	TRBV4-1	16
TGTGCCAGCAGCTTAATGGGCAGCCCTAACTATGGCTACACCTTC	CASSLMGSPNYGYTF	NA	NA	TRBJ1-2	TRBV7-9	15
TGTGCCAGCTCACCAACAAGCGGGAGGTTCTACAATGAGCAGTTCTTC	CASSPTSGRFYNEQFF	TRBD2	NA	TRBJ2-1	TRBV18	16
TGTGCCAGCAGCGCACAGGCCTTTAATGAAAAACTGTTTTTT	CASSAQAFNEKLFF	NA	NA	TRBJ1-4	TRBV9	14